The rows below give T cell receptor beta chains drawn from one sample of a study of shared clonotypes between healthy human individuals. Clones were sequenced by immunoSEQ multiplex PCR, and TCRdb holds only the in-frame ones, with some missing. Here the sample spans some 2,500,000 clones, approximately 90% being singletons. The sequenced sample consisted of naive CD4+ T cells from PBMCs. The receptors derive from a man between 18 and 35 years old in good health. Some clones in this sample may be carry-over from other donors' samples. CDR3s include the opening cysteine and the closing phenylalanine or tryptophan. The D gene is left open where the match is weak. Part of the rows lack a size; the others show once, few, many or a class for expanded clones.

>TRBJ2-7|TRBV11-2|once|TRBD2|13
CASSLAGGGEQYF
TGTGCCAGCAGCTTAGCGGGAGGAGGGGAGCAGTACTTC
>TRBJ2-7|TRBV5-4|.|.|12
CASSLFMYEQYF
TGTGCCAGCAGCTTGTTCATGTACGAGCAGTACTTC
>TRBJ1-2|TRBV12-5|.|TRBD1|14
CASGTGGPIRGYTF
TGTGCTAGTGGTACAGGGGGCCCGATACGGGGCTACACCTTC
>TRBJ1-5|TRBV7-9|once|.|12
CASTNGAQPQHF
TGTGCCAGCACCAACGGGGCTCAGCCCCAGCATTTT
>TRBJ2-1|TRBV29-1|.|.|14
CSAPRGKSYNEQFF
TGCAGCGCCCCGAGGGGGAAATCCTACAATGAGCAGTTCTTC
>TRBJ2-1|TRBV18|.|.|15
CASPPVGSGPAEEFF
TGTGCCAGCCCCCCGGTTGGTAGCGGACCGGCGGAGGAGTTCTTC
>TRBJ1-2|TRBV5-1|.|TRBD1|14
CASSLEQGAYGYTF
TGCGCCAGCAGCTTGGAGCAGGGGGCTTATGGCTACACCTTC
>TRBJ2-7|TRBV7-2|.|.|14
CASRPGTILGEQYF
TGTGCCAGCAGACCCGGGACAATCTTAGGGGAGCAGTACTTC
>TRBJ1-5|TRBV18|.|TRBD1|14
CASSPRQGGQPQHF
TGTGCCAGCTCACCGAGACAGGGCGGCCAGCCCCAGCATTTT
>TRBJ2-4|TRBV15|.|TRBD1|17
CATSKHGQGERKNIQYF
TGTGCCACCAGCAAACACGGACAGGGCGAAAGAAAAAACATTCAGTACTTC
>TRBJ1-1|TRBV2|once|.|12
CASREMNTEAFF
TGTGCCAGCAGGGAAATGAACACTGAAGCTTTCTTT
>TRBJ2-7|TRBV2|.|.|15
CASSPGTSRVDEQYF
TGTGCCAGCAGTCCCGGGACCAGCCGTGTTGACGAGCAGTACTTC
>TRBJ2-3|TRBV9|.|.|15
CASTVATSSTDTQYF
TGTGCCAGCACCGTGGCCACCTCTAGCACAGATACGCAGTATTTT
>TRBJ2-3|TRBV30|.|TRBD2|15
CAWSSSGRITDTQYF
TGTGCCTGGAGTTCCAGCGGGAGGATCACAGATACGCAGTATTTT
>TRBJ2-3|TRBV6-5|.|TRBD2|16
CASSYLSSGYTDTQYF
TGTGCCAGCAGTTACTTATCTAGCGGATACACAGATACGCAGTATTTT
>TRBJ2-7|TRBV29-1|.|TRBD1|14
CSAATGTGFNEQYF
TGCAGCGCCGCCACCGGGACAGGGTTCAACGAGCAGTACTTC
>TRBJ1-5|TRBV6-5|.|TRBD1|14
CASSWTGRGQPQHF
TGTGCCAGCAGCTGGACAGGGAGGGGTCAGCCCCAGCATTTT
>TRBJ2-3|TRBV5-4|.|TRBD2|18
CASSFSGGRAVTTDTQYF
TGTGCCAGCAGCTTCTCTGGCGGGAGGGCCGTTACCACAGATACGCAGTATTTT
>TRBJ2-4|TRBV28|.|TRBD1|13
CASYSGTGGIQYF
TGTGCCAGTTACTCCGGGACAGGCGGAATTCAGTACTTC
>TRBJ2-5|TRBV28|.|.|16
CASSFSPRGPRETQYF
TGTGCCAGCAGTTTCTCGCCCAGGGGTCCTCGGGAGACCCAGTACTTC
>TRBJ1-5|TRBV6-5|.|TRBD1|15
CASSPDRNSNQPQHF
TGTGCCAGCAGTCCGGACAGGAATAGCAATCAGCCCCAGCATTTT
>TRBJ2-1|TRBV5-1|.|.|15
CASSSDQRRYNEQFF
TGCGCCAGCAGCAGCGACCAACGACGCTACAATGAGCAGTTCTTC
>TRBJ1-2|TRBV28|.|TRBD1|15
CASRVRGQGNYGYTF
TGTGCCAGCCGCGTACGGGGACAGGGAAACTATGGCTACACCTTC
>TRBJ2-1|TRBV5-4|.|.|15
CASSRRLGSENEQFF
TGTGCCAGCAGCCGACGACTAGGATCGGAAAATGAGCAGTTCTTC
>TRBJ2-5|TRBV4-1|.|TRBD1|16
CASSPQDVTGDETQYF
TGCGCCAGCAGCCCACAAGATGTCACAGGGGATGAGACCCAGTACTTC
>TRBJ2-6|TRBV30|.|.|14
CASQGGHGANVLTF
TGTGCCTCCCAGGGGGGCCATGGGGCCAACGTCCTGACTTTC
>TRBJ2-7|TRBV6-5|.|.|14
CASSYRRGGYEQYF
TGTGCCAGCAGTTACAGAAGGGGTGGGTACGAGCAGTACTTC
>TRBJ2-1|TRBV4-1|.|TRBD2|14
CASSGLAIYDEQFF
TGCGCCAGCTCCGGACTAGCGATCTACGATGAGCAGTTCTTC
>TRBJ1-1|TRBV6-1|.|.|13
CASSERGTSSAFF
TGTGCCAGCAGTGAAAGAGGGACTTCGTCTGCTTTCTTT
>TRBJ1-1|TRBV4-1|.|.|14
CASSLNRVDTEAFF
TGCGCCAGCAGCCTTAACAGGGTGGACACTGAAGCTTTCTTT
>TRBJ1-2|TRBV10-3|.|TRBD1|12
CAISTGDYGYTF
TGTGCCATCAGTACAGGGGACTATGGCTACACCTTC